The subject of this entry is one TCR beta chain. The target of this receptor is not known. No base quality values were provided; no much bigger clone lies one nucleotide off. This entry is derived from a study of beta chain features in type 1 diabetes (dated by TCRdb to 2017 to 2018). In terms of the full investigation: Mean age, gender distribution, total cell number and subset yield were not different between patients and healthy donors. A total of just under 110,000,000 sorted cells were examined across all samples, and RNA yield correlated strongly with the number of cells per subset. The study compared the TCRB repertoires of sorted circulating CD4+ T cell subsets in recently diagnosed type 1 diabetes patients with those in matched healthy donors. Regulatory and stem cell-like memory subsets were isolated from only 8 patients and 8 healthy donors, whereas naive and central memory subsets came from all 30 or so donors.

Each donor gave one peripheral blood draw, averaging around 120 mL, which was collected into heparinised tubes. Using a panel that included CD45RO, CCR7, CD25, CD127, CD95 and CD27, naive, central memory, regulatory and stem cell-like memory CD4+ T cells were sorted on a BD FACSAria II. All sorted populations exceeded 95% purity. PBMCs were separated immediately by Lymphoprep density gradient centrifugation and were stained directly, without being cultured. Samples were stained and sorted in pairs, with one healthy donor and one patient per experiment, so that batch effects were minimized. The entire amount of isolated RNA was reverse transcribed using the High Capacity cDNA Reverse Transcription Kit, so the sequenced TCRB transcripts were expressed ones. Naive, central memory and regulatory T cell samples underwent deep immunoSEQ sequencing, averaging around 3.9 million total reads per sample. Sorted cells were lysed in RLT buffer, and RNA was extracted using DNase-treated RNeasy Micro or Mini kits according to cell number. Each cell subset was processed on its own to prevent cross-contamination, while patient and healthy donor samples were processed together. Using the immunoSEQ multiplex PCR, TCRB sequences were amplified from cDNA into 87-bp fragments spanning the CDR3 region. Amplicons were sequenced on the Illumina HiSeq platform. Turning to the authors' computational methods: Synthetic template baselines were used to correct PCR bias computationally, reads within Hamming distance 2 were collapsed, and singletons that could not be merged were discarded. Reads were aligned against IMGT so that V, D and J genes, CDR3 length and insertions or deletions at six rearrangement sites could be assigned. Clonotype counts were normalized to sorted cell number within each subset before computing true diversity and Gini coefficients with the tcR R package. The overlap coefficient, calculated on TCRB nucleotide sequences, was used to measure repertoire sharing. TCRdb provides this immuneACCESS table in a form limited to in-frame rearrangements. Some clones are lacking; in checked studies, under half of them reflect an unresolved V gene, and why the rest are absent is not known. V, J and clone size are taken as reported in that table, and D and trimming were inferred from the DNA itself. A total of more than 130,000 clones appear in this sample, around 7% of them only once. Around 1.5% of the sample belongs to the ten largest clones.

Ends trimmed: V by 5 bases, J by 3 bases; bases unmatched to a gene: 6. The germline V gene (reference sequence) gives CDR1 as SEHNR and CDR2 as FQNEAQ. From the cysteine up to the phenylalanine, the CDR3 has a length of 14 residues. Of all the DNA, just the CDR3 is kept, 42 bases in frame from base 1. The investigation overall reported the following: HLA sub-analyses involved small numbers of individuals, so any influence of HLA type on TCRB rearrangement remained unresolved. Shorter templates might have been favored by PCR, but patient and control samples were amplified and corrected together, so both groups would have been affected equally by any skew. Patients with type 1 diabetes made fewer insertions and deleted more nucleotides at VDJ recombination sites, implying thymic rearrangement abnormalities. A moderate but significant shortening of TCRB CDR3 length was observed in type 1 diabetes patients in all four CD4+ subsets. Because cDNA was sequenced instead of genomic DNA, highly expressing activated cells could be over-represented, though the groups showed no difference in activation or CD3 levels. Naive, central memory and regulatory TCRB repertoires appeared to be more similar among patients than among healthy donors.

The rearranged segments are TRBV7-9 and TRBJ1-1; TRBD1 fits 7 bases in the junction. This TCR derives from a woman in her twenties or thirties in good health. Sample: central memory CD4+ T cells from blood. The DNA is TGTGCCAGCAGCCTAGAGGGACAGCACACTGAAGCTTTCTTT. Translated, it reads CASSLEGQHTEAFF.